The 26 T cell receptor beta chains below were found in one sample sequenced in a study of blood T cell repertoires in COVID-19. TCRdb's table, derived via immunoSEQ multiplex PCR, lists solely in-frame clones and lacks some. Here the sample spans nearly 400,000 clones, roughly 86% being singletons. The specimen sequenced was PBMCs or T cells enriched from blood (not recorded which). The source of these receptors is a woman aged 25 to 45 who had recovered from COVID-19.

The CDR3 nucleotides are TGCGCCAGCAGCCAAGAGATTATTAAGGTTGGAGCGGGGTACACTGAAGCTTTCTTT. This codes for CASSQEIIKVGAGYTEAFF. The chain recombines TRBV4-1 with TRBJ1-1; no definite D call. The CDR3 has 19 amino acids. Germline lookup yields CDR1 MGHRA and CDR2 YSYEKL. V was pared by 0 bases and J by 3 bases, with 23 bases between.

The CDR3 here is CAWSVGAGEQFF. In nucleotides, the CDR3 is TGTGCCTGGAGTGTGGGAGCGGGTGAGCAGTTCTTC. This chain connects TRBV30 to TRBJ2-1; D might be TRBD2 (6 bases). V lost 0 bases, J lost 9 bases, and 9 bases lay in between. Germline V gene sequence: CDR1 GTSNPN, CDR2 SVGIG (reference sequence). This CDR3 has 12 amino acids.

J is TRBJ1-2 and V is TRBV5-5; 9 bases fit TRBD1. The CDR3 is 13 residues long. The trim removed 5 bases at V and 4 bases at J, leaving 3 bases unmatched. Germline CDR1 is SGHKS and CDR2 is YYEKEE (reference sequence). CDR3 sequence: CASRDRGSYGYTF. For the CDR3, the DNA is TGTGCCAGCAGGGACAGGGGTTCCTATGGCTACACCTTC.

CDR3 amino acids: CATRSRANTEAFF. As DNA, the CDR3 is TGTGCCACCAGATCCAGGGCGAACACTGAAGCTTTCTTT. The chain is built from TRBV24-1 and TRBJ1-1, with a tentative D call TRBD1 (5 bases). V lost 7 bases and J lost 1, with 9 bases in between. Per germline, CDR1 KGHDR and CDR2 SFDVKD. This CDR3 contains 13 residues.

The V gene is TRBV4-1, the J gene TRBJ2-5; 7 bases are a match to TRBD2. Germline V CDR1 and CDR2: MGHRA, YSYEKL. Trimming cost V 0 bases and J 5 bases; bases outside gene matches: 6. The CDR3 loop spans 15 amino acids. The chain's CDR3 is CASSQDGVGGETQYF. For the CDR3, the DNA is TGCGCCAGCAGCCAAGATGGCGTCGGGGGGGAGACCCAGTACTTC.

This rearrangement joins TRBV2 to TRBJ2-1, with 9 bases fitting TRBD2. This CDR3 has 16 residues. V was clipped by 4 bases and J by 2 bases; unmatched bases: 6. Germline loops: CDR1 SNHLY, CDR2 FYNNEI. Here the CDR3 reads CASSASTSGAYNEQFF. The CDR3 region has the DNA TGTGCCAGCAGTGCATCGACTAGCGGAGCCTACAATGAGCAGTTCTTC. The variable domain in full, with the rest retrieved from reference TRBV2 and TRBJ2-1, is EPEVTQTPSHQVTQMGQEVILRCVPISNHLYFYWYRQILGQKVEFLVSFYNNEISEKSEIFDDQFSVERPDGSNFTLKIRSTKLEDSAMYFCASSASTSGAYNEQFFGPGTRLTVL.

CDR3 protein: CASSTGTGVRDSPLHF. In nucleotides, the CDR3 is TGTGCCAGTAGTACGGGGACGGGAGTTCGGGATTCACCCCTCCACTTT. The gene calls are TRBV19 and TRBJ1-6; perhaps TRBD1 as D (5 bases). V lost 4 bases and J 8 bases, leaving 18 bases between the germline ends. Looked up from germline, CDR1 is LNHDA and CDR2 is SQIVND (reference sequence). The CDR3 has 16 residues. The entire variable domain, with the rest obtained from reference TRBV19 and TRBJ1-6, is as follows: DGGITQSPKYLFRKEGQNVTLSCEQNLNHDAMYWYRQDPGQGLRLIYYSQIVNDFQKGDIAEGYSVSREKKESFPLTVTSAQKNPTAFYLCASSTGTGVRDSPLHFGNGTRLTVT.

The rearrangement uses TRBV7-9 and TRBJ1-3; D possibly corresponds to TRBD1 (6 bases). The V gene's germline CDR1 is SEHNR and CDR2 FQNEAQ (reference sequence). V gave up 4 bases and J gave up 0 bases, with 13 bases separating them. The CDR3 is 16 amino acids. This CDR3 reads CASSSLQGHSGNTIYF. In nucleotides, the CDR3 is TGTGCCAGCAGCTCCCTACAGGGCCACTCTGGAAACACCATATATTTT.

The table lists this clone with a count of one. This chain uses TRBV18 with TRBJ1-2; no reliable D call. V lost 3 bases and J lost 2, with 16 bases in between. Germline-derived CDR1 and CDR2 are KGHSH and LQKENI. The length of the CDR3 is 16 residues. CDR3 DNA sequence: TGTGCCAGCTCACCCGCCCAGAAGAGACTAAACTATGGCTACACCTTC. This sequence encodes CASSPAQKRLNYGYTF.

This clone was counted a single time. This chain connects TRBV29-1 to TRBJ1-2; TRBD1 agrees at 7 bases. V gave up 4 bases and J gave up 1 base; unmatched junction bases: 3. This CDR3 is 13 amino acids long. Germline V lookup: CDR1 SQVTM, CDR2 ANQGSEA. The CDR3 bases are TGCAGCGTTGTCAGGGGGTTTAACTATGGCTACACCTTC. This sequence encodes CSVVRGFNYGYTF.

The chain employs TRBV27 and TRBJ2-7; 7 bases are a match to TRBD1. The CDR3 contains 14 residues. V dropped 5 bases and J dropped 2; count of bases not matched to a gene: 6. Germline loops: CDR1 MNHEY, CDR2 SMNVEV (reference sequence). The CDR3 sequence: CASSTTGITYEQYF. DNA of the CDR3: TGTGCCAGCAGTACGACAGGGATAACCTACGAGCAGTACTTC.

V is TRBV28 and J is TRBJ2-3; a possible D gene is TRBD1 (6 bases). The CDR3 has 14 amino acids. Trimming left V 5 bases short and J 6 bases short, with 15 bases between. Looked up from germline, CDR1 is MDHEN and CDR2 is SYDVKM. CDR3: CASSPPARGDTQYF. The CDR3 nucleotides read TGTGCCAGCAGTCCGCCAGCGAGGGGGGATACGCAGTATTTT.

This clone showed up just a few times. For the CDR3, the DNA is TGCGCCAGCAGCTTGGGACCGCGGAATTCACCCCTCCACTTT. Amino acids: CASSLGPRNSPLHF. V usage is TRBV5-1 and J usage is TRBJ1-6; unclear D gene. CDR1 is SGHRS, CDR2 YFSETQ, per germline. V was cut by 0 bases and J by 7 bases, with 8 bases left in between. The CDR3 length is 14 residues.

This clone was counted a few times. The chain joins TRBV19 to TRBJ1-3; D ambiguous. Germline CDR1 and CDR2: LNHDA and SQIVND (reference sequence). Deletions cut 5 bases from V and 3 bases from J, with 5 bases between. The CDR3 is 12 residues long. As DNA, the CDR3 is TGTGCCAGTAGTCCTCGTGGAAACACCATATATTTT. Its translation is CASSPRGNTIYF.

V gene TRBV27 combines with J gene TRBJ2-6, with a weak D call TRBD1 (6 bases). V was clipped by 1 base and J by 2 bases, with 9 bases between them. The CDR3 runs to 16 residues. Germline assignment: CDR1 MNHEY and CDR2 SMNVEV (reference sequence). This CDR3 is CASSLFTGTGANVLTF. In DNA, the CDR3 is TGTGCCAGCAGTTTATTCACAGGGACTGGGGCCAACGTCCTGACTTTC.

This rearrangement joins TRBV5-1 to TRBJ2-7, with D maybe TRBD2 (6 bases). V was shortened by 3 bases and J by 2 bases, with 18 bases between the two germline ends. Per the germline V gene, CDR1 is SGHRS and CDR2 is YFSETQ. The CDR3 sequence is 16 residues long. CDR3 nucleotides: TGCGCCAGCAGCTGGGGGGTCTCGGCTGAGACCTACGAGCAGTACTTC. This gives the protein CASSWGVSAETYEQYF.

This sequence joins TRBV27 and TRBJ2-7; 14 bases align to TRBD2. The germline V gene has CDR1 MNHEY and CDR2 SMNVEV (reference sequence). V lost 4 bases to trimming and J lost 8 bases; unmatched junction nucleotides: 10. The CDR3 is 16 residues long. Here the CDR3 reads CASSSPRLAGGRKQYF. The CDR3 DNA follows: TGTGCCAGCAGTTCGCCACGACTAGCGGGGGGGCGTAAGCAGTACTTC.

The chain joins TRBV5-1 to TRBJ1-2; D is uncertain. Germline CDR1 is SGHRS and CDR2 is YFSETQ. V gave up 1 base and J gave up 0 bases, with 16 bases separating them. The CDR3 is 17 residues long. CDR3: CASSLYSGMAANYGYTF. The CDR3 DNA sequence: TGCGCCAGCAGCTTGTACTCGGGAATGGCGGCTAACTATGGCTACACCTTC.

This clone was observed a single time. The J gene is TRBJ2-2, the V gene TRBV6-4; possibly TRBD2 for D (6 bases). The V and J ends lost 8 bases and 1 base respectively, with 11 bases between them. Per germline, CDR1 MRHNA and CDR2 SNTAGT. This CDR3 contains 14 residues. CDR3 nucleotide sequence: TGTGCCAGCCGATTTAGCGGGAACACCGGGGAGCTGTTTTTT. It is translated as CASRFSGNTGELFF.

This sequence joins TRBV5-4 and TRBJ2-5, with D maybe TRBD2 (5 bases). The CDR3 is made up of 14 amino acids. CDR1 and CDR2 from the germline V gene are SGHNT and YYREEE (reference sequence). Trimming stripped 0 bases from V and 3 bases from J, with 9 bases between. In DNA form, the CDR3 reads TGTGCCAGCAGCTTGGTTAGTAGCGAAGAGACCCAGTACTTC. This translates into CASSLVSSEETQYF.

V usage is TRBV7-9 and J usage is TRBJ1-1, with 8 positions matching TRBD1. V was clipped by 5 bases and J by 7 bases; unmatched bases: 6. The CDR3 loop spans 13 amino acids. Germline values: CDR1 SEHNR, CDR2 FQNEAQ (reference sequence). CDR3 nucleotides: TGTGCCAGCAGCCCGCAGGACAGGGATGAAGCTTTCTTT. It translates to CASSPQDRDEAFF.

The chain carries TRBV7-9 and TRBJ1-3, with 9 bases lining up with TRBD1. This CDR3 is 14 amino acids long. The V gene's germline CDR1 is SEHNR and CDR2 FQNEAQ (reference sequence). After removal of 5 bases from V and 4 bases from J, the junction contained 3 bases not matched to a gene. The CDR3 nucleotides read TGTGCCAGCAGCACAGGGGGCTGGGGAAACACCATATATTTT. Its translation: CASSTGGWGNTIYF. Full variable domain (missing parts from reference TRBV7-9 and TRBJ1-3): DTGVSQNPRHKITKRGQNVTFRCDPISEHNRLYWYRQTLGQGPEFLTYFQNEAQLEKSRLLSDRFSAERPKGSFSTLEIQRTEQGDSAMYLCASSTGGWGNTIYFGEGSWLTVV.

The chain links TRBV4-1 to TRBJ1-2; a weak D match, TRBD1 (5 bases). The length of the CDR3 is 14 residues. V lost 3 bases and J 6 bases, leaving 14 bases between the germline ends. Germline V CDR1 and CDR2: MGHRA, YSYEKL. CDR3 sequence (DNA): TGCGCCAGCAGCCACAGTCAGGGATTTAATGGCTACACCTTC. It is translated as CASSHSQGFNGYTF.

This clone has a single count. CDR3 in DNA: TGTGCCAGCAGCGGAATAGGGGCAGGTCTTAATGGCTACACCTTC. Encoded protein: CASSGIGAGLNGYTF. The chain joins TRBV7-9 to TRBJ1-2, with D perhaps TRBD1 (5 bases). The germline V gene has CDR1 SEHNR and CDR2 FQNEAQ (reference sequence). Deletions cut 5 bases from V and 6 bases from J, with 19 bases between. The CDR3 runs 15 residues.

The rearrangement joins TRBV7-9 to TRBJ1-4; TRBD1 might be the D (5 bases). Germline lookup yields CDR1 SEHNR and CDR2 FQNEAQ (reference sequence). The ends were cut back, 5 bases at V and 4 bases at J, with 11 bases in the middle. The CDR3 is 14 residues long. CDR3 amino acids: CASSPQGFNEKLFF. CDR3 coding DNA: TGTGCCAGCAGCCCTCAGGGATTTAATGAAAAACTGTTTTTT.

The chain combines TRBV6-5 with TRBJ1-1; 7 nucleotides match TRBD1. The V gene end was trimmed by 2 bases and the J gene end by 6 bases; junction bases not matched to a gene: 0. Germline-derived CDR1 and CDR2 are MNHEY and SVGAGI. This CDR3 is 12 amino acids long. The CDR3: CASSYQGAEAFF. The DNA for the CDR3 is TGTGCCAGCAGTTACCAGGGGGCTGAAGCTTTCTTT.